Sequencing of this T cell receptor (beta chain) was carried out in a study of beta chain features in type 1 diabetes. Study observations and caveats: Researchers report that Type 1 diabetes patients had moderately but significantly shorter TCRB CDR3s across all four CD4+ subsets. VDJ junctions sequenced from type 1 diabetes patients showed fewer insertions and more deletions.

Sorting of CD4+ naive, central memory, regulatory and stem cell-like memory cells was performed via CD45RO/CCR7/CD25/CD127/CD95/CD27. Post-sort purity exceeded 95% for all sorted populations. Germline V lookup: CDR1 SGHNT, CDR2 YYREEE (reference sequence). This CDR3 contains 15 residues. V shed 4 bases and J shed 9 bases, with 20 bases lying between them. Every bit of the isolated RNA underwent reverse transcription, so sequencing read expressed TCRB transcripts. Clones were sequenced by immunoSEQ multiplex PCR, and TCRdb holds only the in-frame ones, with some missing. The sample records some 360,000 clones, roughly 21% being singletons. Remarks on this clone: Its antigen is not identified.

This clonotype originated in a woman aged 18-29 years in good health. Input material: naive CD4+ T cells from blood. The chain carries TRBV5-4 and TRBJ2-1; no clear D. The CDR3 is CASSPPGLSVAEQFF. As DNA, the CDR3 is TGTGCCAGCAGCCCCCCCGGGTTGTCGGTGGCTGAGCAGTTCTTC.